These T cell receptor beta chains were read from a single sample in a study of shared clonotypes between healthy human individuals. Measured with immunoSEQ multiplex PCR; TCRdb has only the in-frame clones, and not every one. The data contain around 980,000 clones, about 80% of them singletons. The sample was memory CD4+ T cells from PBMCs. These TCRs come from a man aged 18-30 years in good health. Some clones in this sample may be carry-over from other donors' samples. The CDR3 runs from the conserved cysteine through the conserved F or W. The D gene is left open where the match is weak. Clone sizes are given selectively: once, few, many, or a class where the clone is expanded.

>TRBV2|NA|few|TRBJ1-2
CASSEVYGYTF
TGTGCCAGCAGTGAAGTCTATGGCTACACCTTC
>TRBV5-1|TRBD2|NA|TRBJ2-5
CASSFGLAGLETQYF
TGCGCCAGCAGCTTTGGACTAGCGGGATTAGAGACCCAGTACTTC
>TRBV5-1|NA|few|TRBJ2-4
CASATGGGAKNIQYF
TGCGCCAGTGCAACTGGTGGCGGGGCCAAAAACATTCAGTACTTC
>TRBV27|TRBD2|NA|TRBJ2-2
CASSYTRPGGTGELFF
TGTGCCAGCAGTTACACCAGGCCGGGAGGCACCGGGGAGCTGTTTTTT
>TRBV4-2|TRBD2|NA|TRBJ2-7
CASSQTTSGSYEQYF
TGTGCCAGCAGCCAGACCACTAGCGGGAGTTACGAGCAGTACTTC
>TRBV5-4|NA|NA|TRBJ1-4
CASSLEEVFEEKLFF
TGTGCCAGCAGCTTGGAAGAGGTCTTTGAGGAAAAACTGTTTTTT
>TRBV2|TRBD1|NA|TRBJ2-7
CASSEWTGDSYEQYF
TGTGCCAGCAGTGAATGGACAGGGGACTCCTACGAGCAGTACTTC
>TRBV27|TRBD2|NA|TRBJ2-7
CASRGTSGFSYEQYF
TGTGCCAGCAGGGGGACTAGCGGGTTCTCCTACGAGCAGTACTTC
>TRBV9|NA|few|TRBJ1-1
CASSAHRAMNTEAFF
TGTGCCAGCAGCGCCCACAGAGCCATGAACACTGAAGCTTTCTTT
>TRBV28|TRBD1|NA|TRBJ1-1
CASTHAPPGTGEVTEAFF
TGTGCCAGCACCCACGCACCCCCCGGGACAGGGGAGGTAACTGAAGCTTTCTTT
>TRBV5-1|NA|many|TRBJ2-1
CASSPTRGEQFF
TGCGCCAGCAGCCCTACCAGGGGTGAGCAGTTCTTC
>TRBV7-2|NA|NA|TRBJ2-3
CASSSRPRLITDTQYF
TGTGCCAGCAGCTCCCGACCCAGACTGATCACAGATACGCAGTATTTT
>TRBV4-3|TRBD1|NA|TRBJ1-3
CASSRDHHRGRNTIYF
TGCGCCAGCAGCCGAGATCACCACAGGGGGAGAAACACCATATATTTT
>TRBV6-6|NA|few|TRBJ1-1
CASSYYPEGREAFF
TGTGCCAGCAGTTACTACCCTGAAGGTAGGGAAGCTTTCTTT
>TRBV9|NA|NA|TRBJ2-7
CASSVAHSGTYEQYF
TGTGCCAGCAGCGTAGCTCATAGCGGTACATACGAGCAGTACTTC
>TRBV29-1|TRBD1|NA|TRBJ1-4
CSARVGTGGEKLFF
TGCAGCGCACGGGTCGGGACAGGGGGCGAAAAACTGTTTTTT
>TRBV5-1|NA|few|TRBJ1-1
CASSLVRNTEAFF
TGCGCCAGCAGCTTGGTGAGGAACACTGAAGCTTTCTTT
>TRBV10-1|NA|NA|TRBJ1-1
CASSASARTEAFF
TGCGCCAGCAGTGCGTCCGCTCGCACTGAAGCTTTCTTT
>TRBV21-1|NA|once|TRBJ1-2
CASSPRRQGPNYGYTF
TGTGCCAGCAGCCCTCGGAGACAGGGTCCTAACTATGGCTACACCTTC
>TRBV30|NA|NA|TRBJ2-7
CAWSRGGSHEQYF
TGTGCCTGGAGTCGAGGGGGGAGCCACGAGCAGTACTTC
>TRBV9|TRBD1|NA|TRBJ2-7
CASSATGGSYEQYF
TGTGCCAGCAGCGCGACAGGGGGCTCCTACGAGCAGTACTTC
>TRBV7-7|NA|few|TRBJ2-5
CASSQGPNQETQYF
TGTGCCAGCAGCCAGGGACCGAACCAAGAGACCCAGTACTTC
>TRBV29-1|TRBD2|once|TRBJ2-1
CSVDLASGRRNEQFF
TGCAGCGTTGACTTGGCTAGCGGGAGGAGGAATGAGCAGTTCTTC
>TRBV2|TRBD1|NA|TRBJ1-3
CASSVLGQGPGNTIYF
TGTGCCAGCAGTGTTTTGGGACAGGGTCCTGGAAACACCATATATTTT
>TRBV2|TRBD1|NA|TRBJ1-4
CASSEGRGSNEKLFF
TGTGCCAGCAGTGAAGGCAGGGGGAGTAATGAAAAACTGTTTTTT
>TRBV30|TRBD1|NA|TRBJ2-7
CAWRRQGATYEQYF
TGTGCCTGGAGACGGCAGGGGGCTACCTACGAGCAGTACTTC
>TRBV6-6|NA|NA|TRBJ1-3
CASSGTGSGNTIYF
TGTGCCAGCAGCGGTACAGGGTCTGGAAACACCATATATTTT
>TRBV2|NA|NA|TRBJ2-2
CASSDDLNTGELFF
TGTGCCAGCAGTGATGATCTGAACACCGGGGAGCTGTTTTTT
>TRBV5-1|TRBD1|NA|TRBJ2-2
CATNRGQGASNTGELFF
TGCGCCACTAACAGGGGGCAGGGGGCCTCGAACACCGGGGAGCTGTTTTTT
>TRBV19|NA|NA|TRBJ1-2
CASSTGPEGYGYTF
TGTGCCAGTAGTACCGGACCTGAGGGCTATGGCTACACCTTC
>TRBV5-1|NA|few|TRBJ2-2
CASRQRVGSTGELFF
TGCGCCAGCAGACAACGAGTAGGGTCCACCGGGGAGCTGTTTTTT
>TRBV28|TRBD2|NA|TRBJ2-1
CASPPPGLAGGNEQFF
TGTGCCAGCCCGCCCCCGGGACTAGCGGGAGGTAATGAGCAGTTCTTC
>TRBV6-5|NA|NA|TRBJ1-5
CASSYKAANQPQHF
TGTGCCAGCAGTTACAAGGCAGCAAATCAGCCCCAGCATTTT
>TRBV5-1|TRBD2|NA|TRBJ2-1
CASSLDLAGTYNEQFF
TGCGCCAGCAGCTTGGACCTAGCGGGTACCTACAATGAGCAGTTCTTC
>TRBV15|NA|NA|TRBJ1-4
CATSRVLGGSYEKLFF
TGTGCCACCAGCAGAGTCTTGGGGGGGTCGTATGAAAAACTGTTTTTT
>TRBV5-6|TRBD2|NA|TRBJ2-1
CASSPRLAGGLEQFF
TGTGCCAGCAGCCCCCGACTAGCGGGAGGTCTTGAGCAGTTCTTC
>TRBV7-3|NA|NA|TRBJ2-1
CASSLIWVGASYNEQFF
TGTGCCAGCAGCTTAATATGGGTCGGGGCGTCCTACAATGAGCAGTTCTTC
>TRBV7-2|TRBD2|NA|TRBJ2-2
CASSKGLARTGELFF
TGTGCCAGCAGCAAAGGACTAGCGAGAACCGGGGAGCTGTTTTTT
>TRBV9|NA|few|TRBJ2-3
CASTIDGATDTQYF
TGTGCCAGCACCATCGACGGAGCGACAGATACGCAGTATTTT
>TRBV28|NA|once|TRBJ1-3
CASSLYLQASGNTIYF
TGTGCCAGCAGTTTGTATTTGCAGGCCTCTGGAAACACCATATATTTT
>TRBV18|NA|NA|TRBJ1-2
CASSPTVLGGYGYTF
TGTGCCAGCTCACCGACAGTGTTGGGCGGCTATGGCTACACCTTC
>TRBV27|TRBD2|NA|TRBJ2-7
CASSPLGSGRAGEQYF
TGTGCCAGCAGTCCCCTTGGGAGCGGGAGGGCCGGCGAGCAGTACTTC